A single sample is the source of the 7 T cell receptor beta chains below, sequenced in a study of blood T cell repertoires in COVID-19. Generated by immunoSEQ multiplex PCR, the TCRdb table keeps only in-frame clones and is missing some. The top ten clones hold 1.4% of a sample with about 430,000 clones, around nine tenths of them seen once. The sequencing sample was made of PBMCs or T cells enriched from blood (not recorded which). These TCRs come from a woman between 18 and 29 years old who had been exposed to COVID-19.

The chain couples TRBV7-2 to TRBJ2-7; D not certain. This CDR3 contains 15 residues. The V and J ends lost 1 base and 4 bases respectively, with 14 bases between them. The germline gives CDR1 SGHTA, CDR2 FQGNSA. The CDR3 DNA reads as TGTGCCAGCAGCTTAGTTTATACTCTGAAATACGAGCAGTACTTC. This encodes CASSLVYTLKYEQYF.

V is TRBV3-1 (or the pseudogene TRBV3-2) and J is TRBJ1-6; 8 nucleotides align to TRBD1. This CDR3 is built from 18 residues. Per germline, CDR1 LGHDT and CDR2 YNNKEL (reference sequence). Trimming took 0 bases from V and 11 from J; bases not matched to a gene: 15. The CDR3 loop is CASSQEGPGGAGSAPLHF. CDR3 coding DNA: TGTGCCAGCAGCCAAGAGGGCCCAGGGGGCGCGGGCTCGGCACCCCTCCACTTT.

The rearrangement joins TRBV11-2 to TRBJ2-1, with 8 bases matching TRBD2. The CDR3 is 17 amino acids. Germline assignment: CDR1 SGHAT and CDR2 FQNNGV. Germline trimming cut 0 bases from V and 4 bases from J; bases unmatched to any gene: 8. Here the CDR3 reads CASSLERRLAIYNEQFF. Here the CDR3 DNA reads TGTGCCAGCAGCTTAGAACGTCGACTAGCGATATACAATGAGCAGTTCTTC.

On this clone itself: This CDR3 is also generated by other DNA sequences in the sample. The V call is TRBV3-1 (or the pseudogene TRBV3-2), the J call TRBJ2-7; 10 positions match TRBD1. Germline CDR1 and CDR2: LGHDT and YNNKEL (reference sequence). V trimming: 2 bases; J trimming: 7 bases; junction bases outside the gene matches: 5. The CDR3 runs 14 residues. The CDR3 bases are TGTGCCAGCAGCCAAAGACAGGGGGCTGGAGAGCAGTACTTC. Translating it yields CASSQRQGAGEQYF.

The V call is TRBV3-1 (or the pseudogene TRBV3-2), the J call TRBJ1-2; 7 positions match TRBD1. V lost 1 base, J lost 7 bases, and 12 bases stayed unmatched. The CDR3 sequence is 16 residues long. Germline V CDR1 and CDR2: LGHDT, YNNKEL (reference sequence). The CDR3 coding sequence is TGTGCCAGCAGCCAAGGTCAGGACAGGTCCCTTATTGGCTACACCTTC. Translation gives CASSQGQDRSLIGYTF.

The chain uses TRBV11-2 and TRBJ1-2; 9 bases map to TRBD1. The CDR3 covers 17 residues. V shed 4 bases, J shed 8 bases, and the junction held 17 bases outside the gene matches. Per the germline V gene, CDR1 is SGHAT and CDR2 is FQNNGV. CDR3: CASSYGQGISRPRGYTF. DNA of the CDR3: TGTGCCAGCAGCTACGGACAGGGGATATCCCGACCCCGGGGCTACACCTTC.

This sequence joins TRBV18 and TRBJ2-7; 8 bases line up with TRBD1. V was clipped by 8 bases and J by 7 bases; unmatched bases: 16. The length of the CDR3 is 15 residues. Germline V gene lookup returns CDR1 KGHSH and CDR2 LQKENI. CDR3: CASAPMGQVSWEQYF. The CDR3 region has the DNA TGTGCCAGCGCTCCTATGGGACAGGTTTCGTGGGAGCAGTACTTC. Supplemented by reference TRBV18 and TRBJ2-7, the full variable domain reads NAGVMQNPRHLVRRRGQEARLRCSPMKGHSHVYWYRQLPEEGLKFMVYLQKENIIDESGMPKERFSAEFPKEGPSILRIQQVVRGDSAAYFCASAPMGQVSWEQYFGPGTRLTVT.